The present entry profiles one T cell receptor (beta chain) with its context. It lacks a known antigen. Per-base quality was not reported, and no clone a single base away is much larger than it. The data derive from a study of T cell responses to AZD1222 COVID-19 vaccine (TCRdb year 2021). About the full investigation: AZD1222 recipients with second doses at about 4 weeks or about 12 weeks were pooled, because spike-specific TCR depth and breadth did not differ between schedules. A total of 230 to 250 trial participants underwent TCR sequencing, of whom approximately 200 had received two doses of AZD1222 and about 25 had received two doses of the MenACWY control vaccine. Trial participants were enrolled by age into 18-55, 56-69 and 70-plus year subgroups, with roughly 150, 30 and 60 TCR-sequenced participants respectively. What the work shows at the level of the full study, not this receptor alone: The 56-69-year group was small, and its depth increase did not reach significance, likely because of low power. Only six AZD1222 recipients were SARS-CoV-2 seropositive at baseline, limiting conclusions about previously exposed vaccinees. Reportedly, close to half of the unique spike-specific TCRs recognized epitopes lying outside the regions that are mutated in the B.1.351 and B.1.1.7 variants. No day 14 peak-response samples were available, so repertoires were characterized only after the peak T cell response. The whole spike protein was spanned by vaccine-associated CD4 TCRs, and dominant responses were seen in regions 160-218 and 743-854. Participants were mostly white British, with more females than males. The authors suggested clonal diversity may have been underestimated. A significant rise in spike-specific TCR breadth and depth was observed after two AZD1222 doses relative to day 0 and relative to MenACWY recipients.

The CDR3 regions of human TCRbeta chains were analyzed by immunosequencing. For the original study's pipeline: TCRs in the repertoires were matched against a reference library of SARS-CoV-2-specific TCRs that had been generated with the MIRA antigen-specificity platform. Breadth was defined as the fraction of unique TCRs that were SARS-CoV-2-associated, and depth was defined as the fraction of total T cells that were SARS-CoV-2-associated. Using the MIRA data, each spike-specific TCR was assigned both to the spike region to which the TCR was reactive and to a CD4 or CD8 class. Log10-transformed breadth and depth values were compared by one-way ANOVA with Sidak's multiple comparisons tests. The immuneACCESS repertoire file appears here via TCRdb, limited to in-frame rearrangements. These files lack a portion of the clones; in checked studies, under half of the deficit traces to unresolved V genes, and the cause of the others is not known. That table is the source of V, J and clone size, and D and trimming were worked out from the DNA. In this sample the table shows 100,000 to 150,000 clones, 90% of which occur a single time. The ten largest clones represent 6% to 7.5% of the sample.

A distance of 11 bases separates the germline ends of V and J, which lose 2 bases and 4 bases respectively. Based on the germline V gene, the CDR1 and CDR2 sequences are KGHSH and LQKENI. From the cysteine up to the phenylalanine, the CDR3 has a length of 14 residues. Only CDR3 DNA is held: 42 bases, read in frame from base 1. In light of the paper, this sample's time point label describes: baseline before first vaccination. Vaccinee samples were obtained from the UK trials COV001 and COV002, which included a single-blind randomized controlled phase 2/3 trial of AZD1222 (ChAdOx1 nCoV-19) in healthy adults. Trial participant PBMC samples were collected at day 0 and day 28 after the second dose for TCRbeta chain sequencing.

This chain is built from TRBV18 and TRBJ1-2; the D gene identity is not certain. The clonotype was recovered from an adult in good health. The sample was peripheral blood, taken on day 0 of AZD1222 vaccination. The CDR3 corresponds to CASSPSGPSYGYTF. The DNA is TGTGCCAGCTCACCATCCGGGCCCAGCTATGGCTACACCTTC.